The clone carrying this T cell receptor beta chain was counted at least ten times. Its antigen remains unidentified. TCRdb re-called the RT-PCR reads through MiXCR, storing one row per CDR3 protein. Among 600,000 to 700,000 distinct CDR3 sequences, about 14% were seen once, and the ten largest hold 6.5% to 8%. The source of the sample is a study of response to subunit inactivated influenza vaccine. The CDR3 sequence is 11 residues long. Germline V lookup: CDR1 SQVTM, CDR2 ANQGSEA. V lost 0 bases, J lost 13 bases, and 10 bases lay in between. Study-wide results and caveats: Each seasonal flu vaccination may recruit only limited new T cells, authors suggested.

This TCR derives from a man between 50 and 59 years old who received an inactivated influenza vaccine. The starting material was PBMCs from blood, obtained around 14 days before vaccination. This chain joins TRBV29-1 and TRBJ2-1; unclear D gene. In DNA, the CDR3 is TGCAGCGTTGAAGATAACAACCAACAGTTCTTC. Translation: CSVEDNNQQFF.